These T cell receptor beta chains were read from a single sample in a study of blood T cell repertoires in COVID-19. TCRdb's copy holds only in-frame clones and misses some; the assay was immunoSEQ multiplex PCR. The sample lists fewer than 350,000 clones, approximately 91% occurring once. Specimen: PBMCs or T cells enriched from blood (not recorded which). All receptors derive from a man in his 60s who had recovered from COVID-19. The CDR3 runs from the conserved cysteine through the conserved F or W. D genes are given only for firm matches. Expanded clones get a size class; other rows say once, few or many, or leave the size out.

V: TRBV29-1; size: -; J: TRBJ1-2; D: TRBD1; CDR3: CSVGRQGANYGYTF; DNA: TGCAGCGTTGGGAGACAGGGGGCTAACTATGGCTACACCTTC
V: TRBV7-2; size: -; J: TRBJ1-3; D: TRBD1; CDR3: CASSLTGGPGNTIYF; DNA: TGTGCCAGCAGCCTGACAGGGGGCCCTGGAAACACCATATATTTT
V: TRBV10-3; size: -; J: TRBJ2-5; D: TRBD1; CDR3: CAIGDRDVGETQYF; DNA: TGTGCCATCGGAGACAGGGATGTGGGGGAGACCCAGTACTTC
V: TRBV12-3/TRBV12-4; size: few; J: TRBJ1-2; D: -; CDR3: CASSLTYGYTF; DNA: TGTGCCAGCAGTCTAACCTATGGCTACACCTTC
V: TRBV2; size: -; J: TRBJ1-1; D: -; CDR3: CASSVQGLMNTEAFF; DNA: TGTGCCAGCAGTGTACAGGGTCTCATGAACACTGAAGCTTTCTTT
V: TRBV9; size: once; J: TRBJ2-7; D: TRBD1; CDR3: CASSRGQGSYEQYF; DNA: TGTGCCAGCAGCCGAGGACAGGGTTCGTACGAGCAGTACTTC
V: TRBV5-1; size: -; J: TRBJ2-1; D: TRBD2; CDR3: CASAFRTSSYNEQFF; DNA: TGCGCCAGCGCCTTCAGGACTAGCTCCTACAATGAGCAGTTCTTC
V: TRBV19; size: -; J: TRBJ2-1; D: TRBD2; CDR3: CASSIVPGLAGDNEQFF; DNA: TGTGCCAGTAGTATAGTACCGGGACTAGCGGGAGACAATGAGCAGTTCTTC
V: TRBV5-1; size: -; J: TRBJ2-3; D: -; CDR3: CASSLGDLSLGDTQYF; DNA: TGCGCCAGCAGCTTAGGAGATTTAAGTTTGGGAGATACGCAGTATTTT
V: TRBV19; size: -; J: TRBJ2-7; D: -; CDR3: CASTSGLGSHEQYF; DNA: -
V: TRBV4-1; size: -; J: TRBJ1-1; D: TRBD1; CDR3: CASSQGQGKAEAFF; DNA: TGCGCCAGCAGCCAAGGACAGGGTAAGGCTGAAGCTTTCTTT
V: TRBV4-3; size: -; J: TRBJ2-7; D: TRBD2; CDR3: CASSQGTSGAYEQYF; DNA: TGCGCCAGCAGCCAAGGGACTAGCGGGGCCTACGAGCAGTACTTC
V: TRBV7-3; size: -; J: TRBJ2-5; D: TRBD2; CDR3: CASSINAGGRETQYF; DNA: TGTGCCAGCAGCATCAACGCGGGAGGGCGAGAGACCCAGTACTTC
V: TRBV28; size: once; J: TRBJ2-2; D: TRBD1; CDR3: CASSRDRVNTGELFF; DNA: TGTGCCAGCAGCCGGGACAGAGTGAACACCGGGGAGCTGTTTTTT
V: TRBV2; size: -; J: TRBJ1-5; D: -; CDR3: CASEGDHQPQHF; DNA: TGTGCCAGCGAGGGGGATCATCAGCCCCAGCATTTT
V: TRBV5-1; size: once; J: TRBJ2-3; D: -; CDR3: CASRQGSDTQYF; DNA: TGCGCCAGCAGGCAGGGTTCAGATACGCAGTATTTT
V: TRBV7-9; size: once; J: TRBJ1-1; D: -; CDR3: CASSLAQNTEAFF; DNA: TGTGCCAGCAGCTTAGCACAGAACACTGAAGCTTTCTTT
V: TRBV9; size: -; J: TRBJ2-7; D: TRBD1; CDR3: CASSPRQGDEQYF; DNA: TGTGCCAGCAGCCCAAGACAGGGGGACGAGCAGTACTTC
V: TRBV7-7; size: -; J: TRBJ2-1; D: -; CDR3: CASSLDSYNEQFF; DNA: TGTGCTAGCAGCCTAGACAGTTACAATGAGCAGTTCTTC
V: TRBV9; size: -; J: TRBJ2-1; D: -; CDR3: CASSVAGGASYNEQFF; DNA: TGTGCCAGCAGCGTAGCAGGCGGGGCATCCTACAATGAGCAGTTCTTC
V: TRBV28; size: -; J: TRBJ2-7; D: TRBD1; CDR3: CASALPERTGRYEQYF; DNA: TGTGCCAGCGCCCTTCCGGAGAGGACAGGACGCTACGAGCAGTACTTC
V: TRBV5-8; size: -; J: TRBJ2-5; D: -; CDR3: CASSTRTAVGETQYF; DNA: TGTGCCAGCAGCACACGGACTGCGGTAGGGGAGACCCAGTACTTC
V: TRBV6-5; size: -; J: TRBJ2-2; D: TRBD2; CDR3: CASSWTSWSTGELFF; DNA: TGTGCCAGCAGCTGGACTAGCTGGAGCACCGGGGAGCTGTTTTTT
V: TRBV27; size: -; J: TRBJ2-3; D: TRBD1; CDR3: CASRSNRGSGTDTQYF; DNA: TGTGCCAGCAGGAGTAACAGGGGCAGTGGCACAGATACGCAGTATTTT
V: TRBV5-4; size: -; J: TRBJ2-5; D: -; CDR3: CAISGDGETQYF; DNA: TGTGCCATCTCGGGGGATGGAGAGACCCAGTACTTC
V: TRBV3-1/TRBV3-2; size: -; J: TRBJ1-2; D: TRBD1; CDR3: CASSRQGGYGYTF; DNA: TGTGCCAGCAGCAGACAGGGGGGCTATGGCTACACCTTC
V: TRBV19; size: -; J: TRBJ1-2; D: TRBD1; CDR3: CASSFDRGRNYGYTF; DNA: TGTGCCAGTAGTTTTGACAGGGGGCGCAACTATGGCTACACCTTC
V: TRBV7-9; size: -; J: TRBJ2-1; D: -; CDR3: CASSQDRQYNEQFF; DNA: TGTGCCAGCAGCCAGGATAGACAGTACAATGAGCAGTTCTTC
V: TRBV12-5; size: -; J: TRBJ2-1; D: TRBD2; CDR3: CASGVGTSGSNEQFF; DNA: TGTGCTAGTGGTGTCGGGACTAGCGGGAGCAATGAGCAGTTCTTC
V: TRBV18; size: -; J: TRBJ2-7; D: TRBD2; CDR3: CASSAGLAGVGEQYF; DNA: TGTGCCAGCTCAGCCGGACTAGCGGGAGTGGGCGAGCAGTACTTC
V: TRBV19; size: -; J: TRBJ2-5; D: -; CDR3: CASSITWRVETQYF; DNA: TGTGCCAGTAGTATTACCTGGAGGGTGGAGACCCAGTACTTC
V: TRBV23-1; size: -; J: TRBJ2-7; D: TRBD1; CDR3: CASSQGTVPRYEQYF; DNA: TGCGCCAGCAGTCAAGGGACAGTCCCCCGCTACGAGCAGTACTTC
V: TRBV7-2; size: -; J: TRBJ2-5; D: TRBD2; CDR3: CASSPRTSGSRWLRTQYF; DNA: TGTGCCAGCAGCCCGAGGACTAGCGGGTCGCGTTGGTTACGGACCCAGTACTTC
V: TRBV27; size: -; J: TRBJ2-7; D: TRBD2; CDR3: CASRSSGRAYEQYF; DNA: TGTGCCAGCAGGTCAAGCGGGAGGGCGTACGAGCAGTACTTC
V: TRBV27; size: -; J: TRBJ2-3; D: -; CDR3: CASSLQGHRAIDTQYF; DNA: TGTGCCAGCAGTTTACAGGGACACAGGGCGATAGATACGCAGTATTTT
V: TRBV24-1; size: -; J: TRBJ2-3; D: TRBD1; CDR3: CATSDYLGTGPDTQYF; DNA: TGTGCCACCAGTGATTACCTCGGGACAGGGCCAGATACGCAGTATTTT
V: TRBV19; size: once; J: TRBJ2-6; D: -; CDR3: CASSLPPELGANVLTF; DNA: TGTGCCAGTAGCCTCCCCCCGGAGTTGGGGGCCAACGTCCTGACTTTC
V: TRBV2; size: -; J: TRBJ1-3; D: -; CDR3: CASSVQGSGNTIYF; DNA: TGTGCCAGCAGTGTTCAGGGGAGTGGAAACACCATATATTTT
V: TRBV27; size: -; J: TRBJ1-1; D: -; CDR3: CASSLSSTENTEAFF; DNA: TGTGCCAGCAGTTTATCGAGTACAGAGAACACTGAAGCTTTCTTT
V: TRBV5-5; size: -; J: TRBJ2-1; D: -; CDR3: CASSLVLRDEQFF; DNA: TGTGCCAGCAGCTTGGTCCTGAGGGATGAGCAGTTCTTC
V: TRBV14; size: -; J: TRBJ1-2; D: -; CDR3: CASSQQEVYGYTF; DNA: TGTGCCAGCAGCCAGCAGGAAGTCTATGGCTACACCTTC
V: TRBV6-6; size: once; J: TRBJ1-4; D: TRBD1; CDR3: CASSVTGQGDEKLFF; DNA: TGTGCCAGCAGTGTCACGGGACAGGGAGACGAAAAACTGTTTTTT
V: TRBV19; size: once; J: TRBJ2-3; D: TRBD1; CDR3: CASSILASGTGTDTQYF; DNA: TGTGCCAGTAGTATACTTGCTTCCGGGACAGGCACAGATACGCAGTATTTT
V: TRBV7-9; size: -; J: TRBJ1-1; D: TRBD1; CDR3: CASRGQVNTEAFF; DNA: TGTGCCAGCAGGGGACAGGTTAACACTGAAGCTTTCTTT
V: TRBV7-9; size: -; J: TRBJ2-7; D: TRBD1; CDR3: CASSPSPGQGWEQYF; DNA: TGTGCCAGCAGCCCATCACCGGGACAGGGTTGGGAGCAGTACTTC
V: TRBV18; size: -; J: TRBJ2-7; D: -; CDR3: CASSLGASEQYF; DNA: TGTGCCAGCTCACTTGGGGCCAGCGAGCAGTACTTC
V: TRBV30; size: -; J: TRBJ2-7; D: TRBD1; CDR3: CAWRDRVYSYEQYF; DNA: TGTGCCTGGAGAGACAGGGTATACTCCTACGAGCAGTACTTC
V: TRBV19; size: -; J: TRBJ1-3; D: -; CDR3: CASSNQQGITGNTIYF; DNA: TGTGCCAGTAGTAACCAACAGGGTATTACTGGAAACACCATATATTTT
V: TRBV12-3/TRBV12-4; size: -; J: TRBJ2-7; D: TRBD1; CDR3: CASRGTGAEKQYF; DNA: TGTGCCAGCAGGGGCACAGGGGCCGAAAAGCAGTACTTC
V: TRBV29-1; size: -; J: TRBJ2-7; D: TRBD2; CDR3: CSVLAGGPRYEQYF; DNA: TGCAGCGTCTTAGCGGGAGGGCCTCGTTACGAGCAGTACTTC
V: TRBV7-2; size: few; J: TRBJ1-1; D: -; CDR3: CASSLAHFNTEAFF; DNA: TGTGCCAGCAGCTTAGCACATTTTAACACTGAAGCTTTCTTT
V: TRBV5-1; size: -; J: TRBJ2-5; D: -; CDR3: CASSLMLAEGETQYF; DNA: TGCGCCAGCAGCTTGATGTTGGCGGAGGGAGAGACCCAGTACTTC
V: TRBV6-5; size: -; J: TRBJ2-1; D: -; CDR3: CASSYSRGRTYNEQFF; DNA: TGTGCCAGCAGTTACTCCAGGGGGAGGACTTACAATGAGCAGTTCTTC
V: TRBV5-6; size: -; J: TRBJ1-1; D: TRBD1; CDR3: CASSLIGTDYTEAFF; DNA: TGTGCCAGCAGCTTAATCGGGACAGATTACACTGAAGCTTTCTTT
V: TRBV30; size: -; J: TRBJ1-4; D: TRBD1; CDR3: CAWSAGLGQGDEKLFF; DNA: TGTGCCTGGAGCGCCGGATTGGGACAGGGGGATGAAAAACTGTTTTTT
V: TRBV2; size: -; J: TRBJ2-1; D: -; CDR3: CASRRLAVPLNEQFF; DNA: TGTGCCAGCAGACGCCTAGCCGTTCCCCTCAATGAGCAGTTCTTC
V: TRBV7-9; size: -; J: TRBJ1-6; D: -; CDR3: CASSTGILNSPLHF; DNA: TGTGCCAGCAGCACAGGGATCCTTAATTCACCCCTCCACTTT
V: TRBV2; size: -; J: TRBJ1-1; D: -; CDR3: CASSVSNTEAFF; DNA: TGTGCCAGCAGCGTCTCGAACACTGAAGCTTTCTTT
V: TRBV27; size: -; J: TRBJ2-7; D: TRBD1; CDR3: CASTTGAGRSEQYF; DNA: TGTGCCAGCACGACAGGGGCAGGGAGGAGCGAGCAGTACTTC